The entry below describes one T cell receptor (beta chain). As yet, its antigen is unknown. These data come from a study of OX40 agonist ivuxolimab in advanced cancers. Background on the study: Every 2 weeks, patients got intravenous ivuxolimab at one of six dose levels (0.01-10 mg/kg). From about 20 to 80 years was the age range, with a mean of approximately 63 years, and around 80% were male.

Method: immunoSEQ multiplex PCR; TCRdb's copy keeps in-frame clones and lacks some. The repertoire holds around 84,000 clones, with 84% as singletons. Points from the study as a whole: It was not determined which antigens were specifically recognized by the peripheral T cells that had undergone clonal expansion.

After removal of 3 bases from V and 0 bases from J, the junction contained 5 bases not matched to a gene. Germline V CDR1 and CDR2: SGHVS, FQNEAQ. The CDR3 spans 18 residues. This sample comprised CD4+ or CD8+ T cells sorted from blood, obtained in a trial of the OX40 agonist ivuxolimab. The chain uses TRBV7-8 and TRBJ2-3; TRBD2 matches 14 bases. The source is an adult with an advanced solid tumor such as melanoma, head and neck, liver or kidney cancer. In nucleotides, the CDR3 is TGTGCCAGCAGCTTTTCCGGGACTAGCGGGAGTAGCACAGATACGCAGTATTTT. It codes for CASSFSGTSGSSTDTQYF.